The sample holds many counts of the clone carrying this TCR beta chain. Its target is unknown. Sorting was used to obtain naive CD8 T cells (CD8+CD4-CCR7+CD45RA+). This sample was included in a study of molecular identifiers for immune sequencing clone quantification. CDR3 length: 12 amino acids. V dropped 0 bases and J dropped 16 bases, with 16 bases sitting between them. Germline V gene sequence: CDR1 SQVTM, CDR2 ANQGSEA. The bulk TCR libraries were made with methods described before and with listed TCR primers. TCRdb redid the calling of the PCR reads with MiXCR, one entry per CDR3 protein. Of over 600,000 distinct CDR3 sequences listed, nearly 20% were seen once; the top ten hold around 0.86%. Whole-study results and caveats: Barcode collisions between identical TCR molecules could shrink estimates of highly expanded clone sizes. Even with 990,000 or so naive cells present, spiked Jurkat TCR RNA from one cell was reportedly detectable.

The genes are TRBV29-1 and TRBJ2-1, with D perhaps matching TRBD1 or TRBD2 (5 bases each). This sequence was found in a human donor in good health. Some libraries in this study had Jurkat cell RNA spiked in. Sequencing was carried out using naive CD8+ T cells from blood, with Jurkat cell RNA spiked in. Indicated subset: FACS-sorted CD8+CD4-CCR7+CD45RA+ naive T cells. In DNA, the CDR3 is TGCAGCGTTGAAGATTTGGGGGATTCGTGCTTCTTC. Translated, it gives CSVEDLGDSCFF.